The clone carrying this T cell receptor beta chain occurred a few times. TCRdb reprocessed the 5' RACE reads with MiXCR, giving one entry per CDR3 protein. Of hundreds of thousands of distinct CDR3 sequences listed, under 8.5% are singletons. The entry originates in a study of T-cell memory formation after mild COVID-19. This clonotype was obtained from a man between 18 and 35 years old who had mild COVID-19 (a few samples of this study predate the infection). Cell type and time point are not known. Sequencing was performed on PBMCs or a T cell subset sorted from them (not recorded which).

This CDR3 reads CASSLGFYGYTF. The CDR3 DNA reads as TGTGCCAGCAGTTTAGGATTCTATGGCTACACCTTC. The V call is TRBV12-3 or TRBV12-4, the J call TRBJ1-2; D unresolved. The CDR3 totals 12 residues. V was cut by 1 base and J by 4 bases, with 4 bases left in between.